A selection of T cell receptor beta chains follows, all from one sample in a study of cytomegalovirus exposure and HLA in healthy donors. This table comes from immunoSEQ multiplex PCR, and its TCRdb copy is limited to in-frame clones, with some not included. Here the sample spans some 85,000 clones, approximately 84% being singletons. What was sequenced was PBMCs. These receptors were obtained from a woman aged 45-65 years in good health and CMV-seronegative. CDR3s include the opening cysteine and the closing phenylalanine or tryptophan. The order of the fields is D gene, clone size, J gene, V gene, CDR3 protein, CDR3 DNA. The D gene is left open where the match is weak. Expanded clones get a size class; other rows say once, few or many, or leave the size out.

d_gene: TRBD1
abundance: -
j_gene: TRBJ2-1
v_gene: TRBV29-1
CDR3aa: CSVPGGGEQFF
CDR3nt: TGCAGCGTTCCAGGGGGCGGTGAGCAGTTCTTC

d_gene: -
abundance: -
j_gene: TRBJ2-6
v_gene: TRBV7-2
CDR3aa: CASSLGTTPGANVLTF
CDR3nt: TGTGCCAGCAGCTTAGGGACAACCCCTGGGGCCAACGTCCTGACTTTC

d_gene: -
abundance: -
j_gene: TRBJ2-1
v_gene: TRBV7-8
CDR3aa: CASSLNTGNEQFF
CDR3nt: TGTGCCAGCAGCTTGAATACAGGGAATGAGCAGTTCTTC

d_gene: -
abundance: -
j_gene: TRBJ1-3
v_gene: TRBV10-3
CDR3aa: CAISETVAGNTIYF
CDR3nt: TGTGCCATCAGTGAGACAGTGGCAGGAAACACCATATATTTT

d_gene: TRBD2
abundance: -
j_gene: TRBJ2-3
v_gene: TRBV5-1
CDR3aa: CASSLGLAGRRETDTQYF
CDR3nt: TGCGCCAGCAGCTTAGGACTAGCGGGCCGCCGGGAGACAGATACGCAGTATTTT

d_gene: -
abundance: -
j_gene: TRBJ2-6
v_gene: TRBV5-4
CDR3aa: CASSSADYSGANVLTF
CDR3nt: TGTGCCAGCAGCTCCGCCGACTACTCTGGGGCCAACGTCCTGACTTTC

d_gene: TRBD1
abundance: -
j_gene: TRBJ1-5
v_gene: TRBV28
CDR3aa: CASSLFGTGGNQPQHF
CDR3nt: TGTGCCAGCAGTTTATTCGGGACAGGGGGCAATCAGCCCCAGCATTTT

d_gene: TRBD2
abundance: -
j_gene: TRBJ2-7
v_gene: TRBV6-1
CDR3aa: CASSEKGGRLAANYEQYF
CDR3nt: TGTGCCAGCAGTGAAAAAGGAGGCAGGCTAGCGGCAAACTACGAGCAGTACTTC

d_gene: -
abundance: -
j_gene: TRBJ2-3
v_gene: TRBV11-2
CDR3aa: CASSSDLGHSDTQYF
CDR3nt: TGTGCCAGCAGCTCAGATTTGGGCCATAGTGATACGCAGTATTTT

d_gene: TRBD1
abundance: -
j_gene: TRBJ2-3
v_gene: TRBV9
CDR3aa: CASSLTGQGYTDTQYF
CDR3nt: TGTGCCAGCAGCTTAACGGGACAGGGCTACACAGATACGCAGTATTTT

d_gene: -
abundance: -
j_gene: TRBJ2-3
v_gene: TRBV7-9
CDR3aa: CASSLVSETQYF
CDR3nt: TGTGCCAGCAGCTTAGTCTCGGAGACGCAGTATTTT

d_gene: -
abundance: -
j_gene: TRBJ1-1
v_gene: TRBV2
CDR3aa: CASSEYRTGNTEAFF
CDR3nt: TGTGCCAGCAGTGAATACAGGACCGGGAACACTGAAGCTTTCTTT

d_gene: TRBD1
abundance: -
j_gene: TRBJ1-2
v_gene: TRBV18
CDR3aa: CASSPQARGNYGYTF
CDR3nt: TGTGCCAGCTCACCACAGGCCAGGGGGAACTATGGCTACACCTTC

d_gene: TRBD2
abundance: -
j_gene: TRBJ2-1
v_gene: TRBV13
CDR3aa: CASSPGLVREQFF
CDR3nt: TGTGCCAGCAGCCCGGGACTAGTCAGGGAGCAGTTCTTC

d_gene: -
abundance: -
j_gene: TRBJ2-3
v_gene: TRBV6-1
CDR3aa: CASSDPQGSRPDTQYF
CDR3nt: TGTGCCAGCAGTGACCCACAGGGCTCCCGCCCAGATACGCAGTATTTT

d_gene: -
abundance: -
j_gene: TRBJ2-7
v_gene: TRBV4-2
CDR3aa: CASSQDLVFPYEQYF
CDR3nt: TGTGCCAGCAGCCAAGATTTAGTATTCCCCTACGAGCAGTACTTC

d_gene: -
abundance: -
j_gene: TRBJ2-5
v_gene: TRBV9
CDR3aa: CASRVGDNQETQYF
CDR3nt: TGTGCCAGCCGGGTAGGGGACAATCAAGAGACCCAGTACTTC

d_gene: -
abundance: -
j_gene: TRBJ1-1
v_gene: TRBV27
CDR3aa: CASSPSRTSEAFF
CDR3nt: TGTGCCAGCAGTCCCTCCCGGACAAGTGAAGCTTTCTTT

d_gene: TRBD2
abundance: -
j_gene: TRBJ2-2
v_gene: TRBV28
CDR3aa: CASSLDGLVGTGELFF
CDR3nt: TGTGCCAGCAGTTTAGATGGACTAGTAGGCACCGGGGAGCTGTTTTTT

d_gene: -
abundance: -
j_gene: TRBJ2-1
v_gene: TRBV11-3
CDR3aa: CASSPPGDNEQFF
CDR3nt: TGTGCCAGCAGCCCCCCAGGGGACAATGAGCAGTTCTTC

d_gene: -
abundance: once
j_gene: TRBJ2-1
v_gene: TRBV2
CDR3aa: CASSEETGYNEQFF
CDR3nt: TGTGCCAGCAGCGAAGAGACGGGATACAATGAGCAGTTCTTC

d_gene: -
abundance: -
j_gene: TRBJ2-3
v_gene: TRBV7-9
CDR3aa: CASSSGLGADTQYF
CDR3nt: TGTGCCAGCAGCTCGGGACTGGGTGCAGATACGCAGTATTTT

d_gene: -
abundance: -
j_gene: TRBJ1-4
v_gene: TRBV5-6
CDR3aa: CASSFKGVETNEKLFF
CDR3nt: TGTGCCAGCAGCTTCAAAGGGGTTGAGACTAATGAAAAACTGTTTTTT

d_gene: -
abundance: -
j_gene: TRBJ2-1
v_gene: TRBV5-5
CDR3aa: CASSLTPGSVYEQFF
CDR3nt: TGTGCCAGCAGCTTGACGCCAGGGTCTGTTTATGAGCAGTTCTTC